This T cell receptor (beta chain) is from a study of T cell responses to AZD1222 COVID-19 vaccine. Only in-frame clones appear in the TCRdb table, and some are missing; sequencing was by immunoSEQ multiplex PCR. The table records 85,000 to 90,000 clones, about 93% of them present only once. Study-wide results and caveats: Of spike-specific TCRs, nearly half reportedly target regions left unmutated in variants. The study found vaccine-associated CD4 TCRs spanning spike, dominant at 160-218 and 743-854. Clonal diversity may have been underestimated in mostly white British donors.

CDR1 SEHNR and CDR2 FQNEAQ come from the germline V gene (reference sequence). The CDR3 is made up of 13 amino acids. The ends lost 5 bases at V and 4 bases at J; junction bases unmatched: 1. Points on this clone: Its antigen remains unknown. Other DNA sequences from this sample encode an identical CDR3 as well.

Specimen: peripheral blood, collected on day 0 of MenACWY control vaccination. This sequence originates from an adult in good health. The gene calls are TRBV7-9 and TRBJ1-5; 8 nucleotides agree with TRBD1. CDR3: CASSRQGNQPQHF. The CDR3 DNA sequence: TGTGCCAGCAGCCGACAGGGGAATCAGCCCCAGCATTTT.